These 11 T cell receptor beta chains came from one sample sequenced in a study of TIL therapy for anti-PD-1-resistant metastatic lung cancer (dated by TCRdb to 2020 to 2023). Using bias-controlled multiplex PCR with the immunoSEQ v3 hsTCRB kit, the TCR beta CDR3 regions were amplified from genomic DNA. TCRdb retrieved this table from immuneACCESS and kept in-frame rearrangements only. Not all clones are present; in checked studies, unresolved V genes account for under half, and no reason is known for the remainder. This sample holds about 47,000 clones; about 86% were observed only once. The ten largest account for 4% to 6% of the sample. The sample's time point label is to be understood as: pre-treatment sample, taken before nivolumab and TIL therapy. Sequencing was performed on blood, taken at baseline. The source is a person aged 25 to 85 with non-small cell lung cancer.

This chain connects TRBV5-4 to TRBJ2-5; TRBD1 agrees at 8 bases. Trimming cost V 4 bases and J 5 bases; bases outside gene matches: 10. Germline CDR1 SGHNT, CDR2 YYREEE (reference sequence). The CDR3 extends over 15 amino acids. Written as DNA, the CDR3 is TGTGCCAGCAGCCCGGACAGGGTGGGGCGGGAGACCCAGTACTTC. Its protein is CASSPDRVGRETQYF.

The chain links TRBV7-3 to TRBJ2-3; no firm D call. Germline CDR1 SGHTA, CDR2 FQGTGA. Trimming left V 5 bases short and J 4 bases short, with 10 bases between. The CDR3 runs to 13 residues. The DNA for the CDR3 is TGTGCCAGCAGCGCCTCGAATGCAGATACGCAGTATTTT. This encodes CASSASNADTQYF.

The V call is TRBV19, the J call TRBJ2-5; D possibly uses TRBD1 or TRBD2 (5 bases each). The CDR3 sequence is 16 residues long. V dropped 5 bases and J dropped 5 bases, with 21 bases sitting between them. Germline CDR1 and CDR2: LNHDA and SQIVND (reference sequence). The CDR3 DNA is TGTGCCAGTAGTCCCCTAGAGGGGAGAGGGCGGGAGACCCAGTACTTC. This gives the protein CASSPLEGRGRETQYF.

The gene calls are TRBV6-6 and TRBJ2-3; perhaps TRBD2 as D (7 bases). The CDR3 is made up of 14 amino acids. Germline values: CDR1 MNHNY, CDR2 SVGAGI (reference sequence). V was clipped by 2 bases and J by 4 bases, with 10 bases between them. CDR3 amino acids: CASSYRGASDTQYF. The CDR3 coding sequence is TGTGCCAGCAGTTACCGGGGGGCATCAGATACGCAGTATTTT.

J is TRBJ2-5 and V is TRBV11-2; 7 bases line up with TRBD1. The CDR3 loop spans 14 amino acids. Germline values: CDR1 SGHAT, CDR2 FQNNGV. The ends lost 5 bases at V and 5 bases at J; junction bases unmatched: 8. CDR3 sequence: CASSRQGRPETQYF. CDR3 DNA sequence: TGTGCCAGCAGCCGACAGGGTCGTCCGGAGACCCAGTACTTC.

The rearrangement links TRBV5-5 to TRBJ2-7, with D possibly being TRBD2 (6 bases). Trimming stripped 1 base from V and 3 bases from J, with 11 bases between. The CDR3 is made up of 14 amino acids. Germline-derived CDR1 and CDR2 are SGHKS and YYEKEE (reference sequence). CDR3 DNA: TGTGCCAGCAGCTTGTCCGGGAGTCACTACGAGCAGTACTTC. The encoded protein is CASSLSGSHYEQYF.

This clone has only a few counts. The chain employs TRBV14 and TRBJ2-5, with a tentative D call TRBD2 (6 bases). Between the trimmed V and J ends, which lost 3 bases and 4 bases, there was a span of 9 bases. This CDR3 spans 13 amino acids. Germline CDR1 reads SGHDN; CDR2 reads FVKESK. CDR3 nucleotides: TGTGCCAGCAGCCATCGACTAGTAGAGACCCAGTACTTC. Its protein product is CASSHRLVETQYF.

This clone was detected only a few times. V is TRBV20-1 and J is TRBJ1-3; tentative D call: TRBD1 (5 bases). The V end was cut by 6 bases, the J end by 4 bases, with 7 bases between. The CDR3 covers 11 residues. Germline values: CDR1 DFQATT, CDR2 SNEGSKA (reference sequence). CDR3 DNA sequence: TGCAGTGCGGGGCTCGGAAACACCATATATTTT. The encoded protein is CSAGLGNTIYF.

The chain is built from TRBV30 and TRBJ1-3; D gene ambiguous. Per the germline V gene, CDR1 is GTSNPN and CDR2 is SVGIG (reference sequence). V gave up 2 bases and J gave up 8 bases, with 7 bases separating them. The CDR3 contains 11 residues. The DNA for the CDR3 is TGTGCCTGGAGTCCGGAGGACACCATATATTTT. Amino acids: CAWSPEDTIYF.

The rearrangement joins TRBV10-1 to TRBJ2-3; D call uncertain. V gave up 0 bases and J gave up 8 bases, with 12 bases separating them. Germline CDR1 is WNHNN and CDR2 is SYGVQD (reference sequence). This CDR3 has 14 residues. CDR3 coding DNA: TGCGCCAGCAGTGAGTCGGCGGCCGTAGGTACGCAGTATTTT. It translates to CASSESAAVGTQYF.

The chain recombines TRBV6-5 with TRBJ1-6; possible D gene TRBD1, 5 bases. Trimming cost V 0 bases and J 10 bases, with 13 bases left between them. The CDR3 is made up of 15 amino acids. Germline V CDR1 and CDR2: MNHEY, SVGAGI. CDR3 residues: CASSYSGGDGSPLHF. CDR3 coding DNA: TGTGCCAGCAGTTACTCGGGGGGGGATGGCTCACCCCTCCACTTT.